The 21 T cell receptor beta chains below come from one sample, sequenced in a study of regulatory T cells in long-lasting Graves disease. Time point meaning: newly diagnosed GD, antithyroid drugs for less than 3 months. Preparation of the TCR library used RNA extracted from PBMCs. Construction of the TCR beta libraries employed iRepertoire HTBI primers in conjunction with Arm-PCR of CDR3 regions. From the multiplex PCR reads, TCRdb called clonotypes with MiXCR, one entry per CDR3 protein. Of around 250,000 distinct CDR3 sequences listed, 20% were seen once; the top ten hold about 14%. Material: peripheral blood mononuclear cells (PBMCs), obtained at new diagnosis, from a patient treated with antithyroid drugs. The receptors stem from a female donor with Graves disease.

The CDR3 sequence is CASSGFTSEYTGELFF. In DNA form, the CDR3 reads TGTGCCAGCAGTGGCTTTACTAGCGAATACACCGGGGAGCTGTTTTTT. The V and J genes are TRBV25-1 and TRBJ2-2; 7 bases line up with TRBD2. Germline CDR1 is MGHDK and CDR2 is SYGVNS. The CDR3 covers 16 residues. The V gene end was trimmed by 4 bases and the J gene end by 3 bases; junction bases not matched to a gene: 8. Using reference TRBV25-1 and TRBJ2-2 for the parts outside the CDR3, the full variable domain is EADIYQTPRYLVIGTGKKITLECSQTMGHDKMYWYQQDPGMELHLIHYSYGVNSTEKGDLSSESTVSRIRTEHFPLTLESARPSHTSQYLCASSGFTSEYTGELFFGEGSRLTVL.

The V gene is TRBV7-2, the J gene TRBJ2-3; 10 nucleotides align to TRBD2. The CDR3 has 16 amino acids. V was clipped by 2 bases and J by 6 bases; unmatched bases: 8. CDR1 SGHTA and CDR2 FQGNSA come from the germline V gene. The CDR3, as DNA: TGTGCCAGCAGCTTAAAGCGGGAGGGCCGTGCCGATACGCAGTATTTT. Translating it yields CASSLKREGRADTQYF.

In this sample, this clonotype turned up a few times. The chain recombines TRBV5-6 with TRBJ2-5; D gene uncertain. Looked up from germline, CDR1 is SGHDT and CDR2 is YYEEEE. The length of the CDR3 is 16 residues. V dropped 1 base and J dropped 0 bases, with 13 bases sitting between them. The CDR3 spells CASSLYGRFNQETQYF. CDR3 DNA sequence: TGTGCCAGCAGCTTGTACGGGCGGTTCAACCAAGAGACCCAGTACTTC.

This clonotype was observed many times. This chain connects TRBV5-1 to TRBJ2-1; TRBD2 might be the D (6 bases). There are 15 residues in the CDR3. The germline V and J ends were trimmed by 0 bases and 5 bases, with 12 bases remaining between them. Per the germline V gene, CDR1 is SGHRS and CDR2 is YFSETQ. The CDR3 sequence: CASSLGWRDDNEQFF. The CDR3 DNA reads as TGCGCCAGCAGCTTGGGATGGCGGGATGACAATGAGCAGTTCTTC.

This clonotype has at least ten counts. V is TRBV30 and J is TRBJ2-7; no firm D call. Trimming stripped 1 base from V and 4 bases from J, with 14 bases between. CDR1 and CDR2 (germline): GTSNPN, SVGIG (reference sequence). This CDR3 has 14 residues. The DNA of the CDR3 is TGTGCCTGGAGTGCAAACAGCAACCTGTACGAGCAGTACTTC. Its translation: CAWSANSNLYEQYF.

Turning to this clonotype: This may be a read error: a much more frequent sequence differs by one nucleotide. The chain uses TRBV10-3 and TRBJ1-4; 9 nucleotides line up with TRBD1. Germline V gene sequence: CDR1 ENHRY, CDR2 SYGVKD. This CDR3 is built from 14 residues. Germline trimming cut 5 bases from V and 9 bases from J; bases unmatched to any gene: 7. Here the CDR3 reads CAISPGQGGQKLFF. CDR3 nucleotides: TGTGCCATCAGTCCGGGACAGGGAGGTCAAAAACTGTTTTTT.

A single count supports this clonotype. A read error may be the cause here, since a much bigger clone is one base away. No conserved phenylalanine or tryptophan ends this CDR3, so it is likely a read error. The rearrangement joins TRBV20-1 to TRBJ2-7; 8 bases align to TRBD1. V shed 2 bases and J 2 bases; nucleotides not matched to a gene: 14. The CDR3 loop spans 17 amino acids. Germline CDR1 is DFQATT and CDR2 is SNEGSKA (reference sequence). In DNA, the CDR3 is TGCAGTGCTAGACCCGCCATAGGACAGGGCTTAACCTACGAGCAGTACTTA. Translating gives CSARPAIGQGLTYEQYL.

In its sample, this clonotype was seen many times. The chain carries TRBV7-2 and TRBJ2-3, with TRBD1 matching 8 bases. The CDR3 length is 16 residues. The germline V gene encodes CDR1 SGHTA and CDR2 FQGNSA. After removal of 1 base from V and 5 bases from J, the junction contained 8 bases not matched to a gene. CDR3 sequence reads: CASSLGAGGYQDTQYF. The CDR3 region has the DNA TGTGCCAGCAGCTTAGGGGCAGGGGGCTACCAAGATACGCAGTATTTT.

The V call is TRBV25-1, the J call TRBJ2-1, with 12 bases that match TRBD2. V dropped 7 bases and J dropped 4; count of bases not matched to a gene: 14. Germline assignment: CDR1 MGHDK and CDR2 SYGVNS. This CDR3 has 18 amino acids. CDR3 amino acids: CASIGVPRTSGVYNEQFF. In DNA, the CDR3 is TGTGCCAGCATCGGTGTCCCCCGGACTAGCGGGGTATACAATGAGCAGTTCTTC.

In this sample, this clonotype turned up many times. One end of the junction is discordant with germline, which a read error may explain. The chain carries TRBV6-9 and TRBJ2-1; 9 bases agree with TRBD2. Germline assignment: CDR1 MNHGY and CDR2 SVAAGI. CDR3 length: 14 residues. CDR3 sequence: CASSGLAGRDEQFF. The CDR3 nucleotides are TGCGCCAGCAGTGGCCTAGCGGGACGGGATGAGCAGTTCTTC.

J is TRBJ2-1 and V is TRBV10-1, with D possibly TRBD1 on 6 matching bases. The CDR3 runs 17 residues. CDR1 WNHNN and CDR2 SYGVQD come from the germline V gene (reference sequence). V lost 0 bases and J lost 6, with 18 bases in between. Here the CDR3 DNA reads TGCGCCAGCAGTGAGTCGACTCGCAGGGGTTCTCGCAATGAGCAGTTCTTC. It encodes CASSESTRRGSRNEQFF.

This clonotype has ten or more counts. CDR3 in amino acids: CASSLDGGPSYEQYF. CDR3 in DNA: TGTGCCAGCAGCTTAGATGGGGGTCCCTCCTACGAGCAGTACTTC. V gene TRBV11-2 combines with J gene TRBJ2-7; either TRBD1 or TRBD2 may fit D (5 bases each). Trimming took 0 bases from V and 0 from J, leaving 9 bases between them. Looked up from germline, CDR1 is SGHAT and CDR2 is FQNNGV. The CDR3 loop spans 15 amino acids.

This clonotype showed up many times. The chain employs TRBV11-1 and TRBJ2-5; D may be TRBD2 (5 bases). Per the germline V gene, CDR1 is SGHAT and CDR2 is FQDESV (reference sequence). This CDR3 has 13 amino acids. V shed 5 bases and J shed 7 bases, with 14 bases lying between them. Here the CDR3 DNA reads TGTGCCAGCAGCCCCGACATCGAGGGGACCCAGTACTTC. Amino acids: CASSPDIEGTQYF.

This clonotype has a count of ten or more. The V call is TRBV4-1, the J call TRBJ2-1; the D gene is possibly TRBD2 (5 bases). Trimming removed 4 bases at V and 9 bases at J, with 10 bases between. CDR1 is MGHRA, CDR2 YSYEKL, per germline. There are 12 residues in the CDR3. CDR3 nucleotides: TGCGCCAGCAGCCGACCCGAGGGTGAGCAGTTCTTC. Its protein is CASSRPEGEQFF.

This clonotype was detected many times. The CDR3 nucleotides are TGCGCCAGCAGCCCCTCTGGGACGGCGGCCACCTACGAGCAGTACTTC. Translation gives CASSPSGTAATYEQYF. V usage is TRBV5-1 and J usage is TRBJ2-7; D is possibly TRBD1 or TRBD2 (5 bases each). The CDR3 is 16 residues long. In germline, CDR1 is SGHRS, CDR2 YFSETQ. V was clipped by 4 bases and J by 2 bases, with 19 bases between them.

This clonotype was detected many times. The CDR3 is CASSPRGLSTDTQYF. The CDR3 DNA follows: TGTGCCAGCAGTCCCAGGGGGCTAAGCACAGATACGCAGTATTTT. J is TRBJ2-3 and V is TRBV7-9; 8 nucleotides agree with TRBD1. J lost 0 bases, V lost 6 bases, and 5 bases had no gene match. The CDR3 runs 15 residues. Per germline, CDR1 SEHNR and CDR2 FQNEAQ (reference sequence). The variable domain in full, completed from reference TRBV7-9 and TRBJ2-3, reads DTGVSQNPRHKITKRGQNVTFRCDPISEHNRLYWYRQTLGQGPEFLTYFQNEAQLEKSRLLSDRFSAERPKGSFSTLEIQRTEQGDSAMYLCASSPRGLSTDTQYFGPGTRLTVL.

The V gene is TRBV11-2, the J gene TRBJ2-7, with D tentatively TRBD1 (5 bases). CDR3 length equals 13 residues. Germline V gene sequence: CDR1 SGHAT, CDR2 FQNNGV. The ends were cut back, 2 bases at V and 2 bases at J, with 7 bases in the middle. The CDR3 bases are TGTGCCAGCAGCTTATGGGGCACCTACGAGCAGTACTTC. It yields the protein CASSLWGTYEQYF.

As concerns this clonotype: A far larger clone is a single base away, which makes a read error likely. This rearrangement joins TRBV3-1 to TRBJ2-5; 8 bases line up with TRBD2. Germline V lookup: CDR1 LGHDT, CDR2 YNNKEL (reference sequence). J was trimmed by 11 bases and V by 1 base; bases with no gene match: 15. This CDR3 is built from 16 residues. The CDR3 is CASSQVGGRAGREQYF. The CDR3 DNA sequence: TGTGCCAGCAGCCAAGTAGGGGGTCGCGCCGGGAGGGAGCAGTACTTC.

This clonotype was seen many times. The chain joins TRBV5-1 to TRBJ2-5; 7 positions match TRBD2. The ends lost 2 bases at V and 4 bases at J; junction bases unmatched: 5. This CDR3 comprises 14 residues. The germline V gene encodes CDR1 SGHRS and CDR2 YFSETQ. CDR3 protein: CASSFGGSAETQYF. CDR3 nucleotides: TGCGCCAGCAGCTTTGGCGGGAGTGCAGAGACCCAGTACTTC.

This clonotype was counted at least ten times. This chain uses TRBV20-1 with TRBJ2-3, with D perhaps TRBD1 or TRBD2 (5 bases each). Germline values: CDR1 DFQATT, CDR2 SNEGSKA (reference sequence). With 1 base removed from V and 6 bases from J, the gap between germline ends came to 14 bases. CDR3 size: 14 residues. CDR3 sequence (DNA): TGCAGTGCTAGAGTCCCCGCCGAGGGGGATACGCAGTATTTT. It codes for CSARVPAEGDTQYF.

This clonotype occurred many times. The CDR3 sequence: CASSPHGVNTEAFF. DNA for the CDR3: TGTGCCAGCAGCCCACACGGTGTGAACACTGAAGCTTTCTTT. The rearrangement links TRBV7-3 to TRBJ1-1, with no clear D. Deletions cut 5 bases from V and 0 bases from J, with 10 bases between. The CDR3 contains 14 residues. Germline-derived CDR1 and CDR2 are SGHTA and FQGTGA.